Described below is a single T cell receptor (beta chain) sequence and its context. Its antigen remains unidentified. This sample was taken from a study of CD4 T cells in relation to SARS-CoV-2 and coronaviruses. Clones were sequenced by immunoSEQ multiplex PCR, and TCRdb holds only the in-frame ones, with some missing. Here the sample spans 43,000 or so clones, more than 65% being singletons. The CDR3 runs to 16 residues. With 2 bases clipped from V and 7 bases from J, the junction kept 7 bases outside the gene matches. Germline CDR1 reads LGHDT; CDR2 reads YNNKEL (reference sequence). The sample taken for sequencing was naive CD4+ T cells from PBMCs, cultured in vitro. Subset given: naive CD4+ T cells isolated by negative enrichment. The receptor was isolated from an adult with COVID-19. This chain uses TRBV3-1 (or the pseudogene TRBV3-2) with TRBJ2-2, with 10 positions matching TRBD2. Here the CDR3 reads CASSQSPAGGIGELFF. For the CDR3, the DNA is TGTGCCAGCAGCCAATCCCCAGCGGGAGGGATCGGGGAGCTGTTTTTT.